A selection of T cell receptor beta chains follows, all from one sample in a study of blood T cell repertoires in COVID-19. Clones were read by immunoSEQ multiplex PCR, and TCRdb kept only the in-frame ones, dropping some. This table has about 63,000 clones, 79% appearing once. The source material was peripheral blood. The receptor set was obtained from a human donor in a cohort sampled during active COVID-19. The CDR3 runs from the conserved cysteine through the conserved F or W. D genes are given only for firm matches. Clone sizes are given selectively: once, few, many, or a class where the clone is expanded.

J gene | D gene | clone size | V gene | CDR3 DNA | CDR3 protein
TRBJ1-6 | TRBD1 | . | TRBV11-3 | TGTGCCAGCAGCCGGGGACAGGGAGGAAGGTCACCCCTCCACTTT | CASSRGQGGRSPLHF
TRBJ2-1 | . | . | TRBV25-1 | TGTGCCAGCTCCCCGGGGAGATTTCAGTTCTTC | CASSPGRFQFF
TRBJ1-2 | . | . | TRBV2 | TGTGCCAGCAGTGGCCAGGTGGGAGGCTATGGCTACACCTTC | CASSGQVGGYGYTF
TRBJ1-4 | . | . | TRBV4-1 | TGCGCCAGCAGCCAAGATCAGGGAAGAGGTAATGAAAAACTGTTTTTT | CASSQDQGRGNEKLFF
TRBJ1-5 | . | few | TRBV12-2 | TGTGCAAGTCGCCCTACCCCAGGGGGGTCTAGCAATCAGCCCCAGCATTTT | CASRPTPGGSSNQPQHF
TRBJ2-1 | TRBD1 | many | TRBV9 | TGTGCCAGCAGCCTAGGGACAGGGAGGGACAATGAGCAGTTCTTC | CASSLGTGRDNEQFF
TRBJ1-6 | . | . | TRBV2 | TGTGCCAGCAGAACCAACGGAGGGCGGTATAATTCACCCCTCCACTTT | CASRTNGGRYNSPLHF
TRBJ2-2 | TRBD2 | few | TRBV30 | TGTGGAGCGGGAGGGCCGGTGGGGGAGCTGTTTTTT | CGAGGPVGELFF
TRBJ2-7 | TRBD2 | . | TRBV20-1 | TGCAGTGCTAGTATCGGACTAGCGGGAGTAGACGAGCAGTACTTC | CSASIGLAGVDEQYF
TRBJ1-2 | . | . | TRBV28 | TGTGCCAGCAGTTCGCCGGGGGGGCGGGACTATGGCTACACCTTC | CASSSPGGRDYGYTF
TRBJ2-7 | . | few | TRBV5-1 | TGCGCCAGCAGCCTATGGGAATCGGGAGAGCAGTACTTC | CASSLWESGEQYF
TRBJ2-7 | TRBD1 | . | TRBV30 | TGTGCCTGTAGGGGACAGGCCCCTCGGGAGCAGTACTTC | CACRGQAPREQYF
TRBJ1-4 | . | . | TRBV9 | TGTGCCAGCAGCGTCCAGGGGAGAGGGAATGAAAAACTGTTTTTT | CASSVQGRGNEKLFF
TRBJ2-1 | TRBD2 | . | TRBV14 | TGTGCCAGCAGCCCCACGAAACGCGCTAGCGGGGTCAATGAGCAGTTCTTC | CASSPTKRASGVNEQFF
TRBJ1-5 | . | . | TRBV30 | TGTGCCTGGAGTGTAACCGGGAGTCGTGGACAGCCCCAGCATTTT | CAWSVTGSRGQPQHF
TRBJ2-5 | . | . | TRBV21-1 | TGTGCCAGCAGCAAAGCTGGGACAGGGGAACAAGAGACCCAGTACTTC | CASSKAGTGEQETQYF
TRBJ1-1 | TRBD1 | . | TRBV4-1 | TGCGCCAGCACCCGGGACAGGAGGAACACTGAAGCTTTCTTT | CASTRDRRNTEAFF
TRBJ2-2 | TRBD2 | . | TRBV7-3 | TGTGCCAGCAGCAAGACTAGCGGGGGCACCGGGGAGCTGTTTTTT | CASSKTSGGTGELFF
TRBJ1-2 | . | . | TRBV6-2/TRBV6-3 | TGTGCCAGCAGTCCCAGAGGGGGAGCTAACTATGGCTACACCTTC | CASSPRGGANYGYTF
TRBJ1-6 | . | . | TRBV6-5 | TGTGCCAGCACCGGACAGCTAAATAATTCACCCCTCCACTTT | CASTGQLNNSPLHF
TRBJ1-5 | . | . | TRBV4-1 | TGCGCCAGCAGCCAAGAAAGGGGGAAGAATCAGCCCCAGCATTTT | CASSQERGKNQPQHF
TRBJ1-1 | . | . | TRBV28 | TGTGCCAGCAGCTATTCGTTCCTAGGCACTGAAGCTTTCTTT | CASSYSFLGTEAFF
TRBJ2-1 | TRBD1 | . | TRBV3-1/TRBV3-2 | TGTGCCAGCAGCCCTACGACAGGGGGGAATGAGCAGTTCTTC | CASSPTTGGNEQFF
TRBJ1-6 | . | once | TRBV3-1/TRBV3-2 | TGTGCCAGCAGCCATACAGGAGTCAATTCACCCCTCCACTTT | CASSHTGVNSPLHF
TRBJ1-6 | TRBD1 | . | TRBV9 | TGTGCCAGCAGCGTGACAGGGGACCCAAATTCACCCCTCCACTTT | CASSVTGDPNSPLHF
TRBJ2-1 | . | . | TRBV5-3 | TGTGCCAGAAGCCTCCCTTTAGCTAGCGATCACAATGAGCAGTTCTTC | CARSLPLASDHNEQFF
TRBJ2-1 | TRBD1 | . | TRBV18 | TGTGCCAGCTCACGGTGGACAGGGATGGATGAGCAGTTCTTC | CASSRWTGMDEQFF
TRBJ1-5 | . | . | TRBV28 | TGTGCCAGCAGTTCGCTCCGACAGGATCAGCCCCAGCATTTT | CASSSLRQDQPQHF
TRBJ2-2 | . | . | TRBV9 | TGTGCCAGCAGCGTAGAGGCCAGGGCGAACACCGGGGAGCTGTTTTTT | CASSVEARANTGELFF
TRBJ2-7 | TRBD2 | . | TRBV7-8 | TGTGCCAGCAGCTCGGGACTAGCGGGGTACTACGAGCAGTACTTC | CASSSGLAGYYEQYF
TRBJ2-1 | TRBD2 | . | TRBV29-1 | TGCAGCGTTGATGTTTCGGGAGGGGCTGAGCAGTTCTTC | CSVDVSGGAEQFF
TRBJ1-4 | . | . | TRBV7-2 | TGTGCCAGCAGCCTGGCGTCCGGGACAAACCACGAAAAACTGTTTTTT | CASSLASGTNHEKLFF
TRBJ1-2 | TRBD1 | . | TRBV3-1/TRBV3-2 | TGTGCCAGCAGCTATCAGACAGGGAACTATGGCTACACCTTC | CASSYQTGNYGYTF
TRBJ2-1 | . | . | TRBV7-3 | TGTGCCAGCAGCTTCTCGGCAGGGCCCTACAATGAGCAGTTCTTC | CASSFSAGPYNEQFF
TRBJ2-4 | . | . | TRBV19 | TGTGCCAGTAGTGGAGGGACCCGATCAAACATTCAGTACTTC | CASSGGTRSNIQYF
TRBJ2-3 | . | . | TRBV24-1 | TGTGCCACCTCGACGAGAAGCAGGGGCTGGGACACAGATACGCAGTATTTT | CATSTRSRGWDTDTQYF
TRBJ2-7 | . | few | TRBV19 | TGTGCCAGTAGTATTTACGGGACACAAAGCTCCTACGAGCAGTACTTC | CASSIYGTQSSYEQYF
TRBJ2-7 | . | . | TRBV30 | TGTGCCTGGAGTAAGGGGGAGAAAACCTACGAGCAGTACTTC | CAWSKGEKTYEQYF
TRBJ2-3 | . | . | TRBV20-1 | TGCAGTGCTAGTCCCTCACAACAGGGAGACGATACGCAGTATTTT | CSASPSQQGDDTQYF
TRBJ1-3 | . | . | TRBV6-5 | TGTGCCAGCATCGGGAACACCATATATTTT | CASIGNTIYF
TRBJ2-7 | TRBD2 | once | TRBV18 | TGTGCCAGCTCACCCACCTACCGGGACTACTCCTACGAGCAGTACTTC | CASSPTYRDYSYEQYF
TRBJ1-4 | TRBD1 | . | TRBV28 | TGTGCCAGCAGTTCACAGGGGCGAACCGGTGAAAAACTGTTTTTT | CASSSQGRTGEKLFF
TRBJ1-1 | . | . | TRBV18 | TGTGCCAGCTCACCTAGTAAGAACACTGAAGCTTTCTTT | CASSPSKNTEAFF
TRBJ1-2 | . | . | TRBV28 | TGTGCCAGCAGTTTCCCCAGGGGAGCTAACTATGGCTACACCTTC | CASSFPRGANYGYTF
TRBJ2-1 | TRBD2 | . | TRBV7-3 | TGTGCCAGCAGCCCTATTTCTGCGGGAGGGATTAATGAGCAGTTCTTC | CASSPISAGGINEQFF
TRBJ2-6 | . | . | TRBV9 | TGTGCCAGCAGCCTTACTGACAACTCTGGGGCCAACGTCCTGACTTTC | CASSLTDNSGANVLTF
TRBJ1-3 | . | . | TRBV9 | TGTGCCAGCAGCGTAGAGGTCAGGGCGGTAGGAAACACCATATATTTT | CASSVEVRAVGNTIYF
TRBJ1-1 | TRBD1 | . | TRBV10-3 | TGTGCCATCAGCGACAGGGCCGGGGTCACTGAAGCTTTCTTT | CAISDRAGVTEAFF
TRBJ1-1 | . | . | TRBV10-3 | TGTGCCATCAGTGAGTCTGGGGAGGGGAACACTGAAGCTTTCTTT | CAISESGEGNTEAFF
TRBJ1-2 | . | once | TRBV2 | TGTGCCAGCAGTGGTCCCCGGGGGTATGGCTACACCTTC | CASSGPRGYGYTF
TRBJ2-3 | . | . | TRBV5-5 | TGTGCCAGCAGCTTAGGAGTTCGTGGAACAGATACGCAGTATTTT | CASSLGVRGTDTQYF
TRBJ2-3 | TRBD1 | . | TRBV29-1 | TGCAGCGTTGTAAGGGACAGGGGAACAGATACGCAGTATTTT | CSVVRDRGTDTQYF
TRBJ2-7 | . | . | TRBV3-1/TRBV3-2 | TGTGCCAGCAGCCAATCAGGTAACGAGCAGTACTTC | CASSQSGNEQYF
TRBJ2-2 | . | few | TRBV3-1/TRBV3-2 | TGTGCCAGCACCCCCGGCGGGTCGAACACCGGGGAGCTGTTTTTT | CASTPGGSNTGELFF
TRBJ2-7 | . | . | TRBV18 | TGTGCCAGCTCACCGACCTCGACTCTTACCTACGAGCAGTACTTC | CASSPTSTLTYEQYF
TRBJ2-7 | . | . | TRBV5-4 | TGTGCCAGCAGCTTGAGCAGGGGTCGCGAGCAGTACTTC | CASSLSRGREQYF